The 32 T cell receptor beta chains in this list originate from one sample, sequenced in a study of blood T cells in healthy people across ages. The second PCR ran roughly 6 to 12 cycles with a sample-barcoded 5' primer and J-beta primers. TCRdb re-called the 5' RACE reads through MiXCR, storing one row per CDR3 protein. This sample carries 660,000 or so distinct CDR3 sequences, around three fifths of them seen once, and the ten largest clones take 30% to 40%. The specimen was blood. The receptor set was obtained from a man aged 55-75 years in good health.

This chain connects TRBV9 to TRBJ2-5; tentative D call: TRBD2 (6 bases). The germline V gene has CDR1 SGDLS and CDR2 YYNGEE. Between the trimmed V and J ends, which lost 6 bases and 1 base, there was a span of 10 bases. The CDR3 spans 13 residues. CDR3 region: CASNAGTQETQYF. The CDR3, as DNA: TGTGCCAGCAATGCGGGGACCCAAGAGACCCAGTACTTC.

The genes are TRBV20-1 and TRBJ2-7; maybe TRBD2 (5 bases). The J call is in doubt because the DNA end fits TRBJ2-5 better. This CDR3 has 13 residues. The germline gives CDR1 DFQATT, CDR2 SNEGSKA (reference sequence). The CDR3 bases are TGCAGTGCTAGATCGGGGAGCGAAGAGACCCAGTACTTC. Residues: CSARSGSEETQYF.

This chain links TRBV29-1 with TRBJ2-4, with D unresolved. Trimming cost V 6 bases and J 15 bases, with 24 bases left between them. In germline, CDR1 is SQVTM, CDR2 ANQGSEA. The CDR3 covers 13 residues. For the CDR3, the DNA is TGCAGCGTACCCAATACCGGACCCCCAGTTAGGTACTTC. As protein: CSVPNTGPPVRYF.

This chain joins TRBV10-3 and TRBJ2-1; weak D call: TRBD2 (5 bases). Germline V gene data show CDR1 as ENHRY and CDR2 as SYGVKD. This CDR3 has 13 residues. V was cut by 0 bases and J by 7 bases, with 7 bases left in between. The CDR3 here is CAISESRENEQFF. The CDR3 DNA is TGTGCCATCAGTGAGTCGAGGGAAAATGAGCAGTTCTTC.

This clonotype was picked up a small number of times. V and J are TRBV29-1 and TRBJ2-7; 15 bases fit TRBD2. Germline V gene lookup returns CDR1 SQVTM and CDR2 ANQGSEA. J was trimmed by 2 bases and V by 7 bases; bases with no gene match: 9. CDR3 size: 16 residues. The CDR3 region has the DNA TGCAGCGCCGGGACTAGCGGGGGGCCAACTCCCTACGAGCAGTACTTC. This codes for CSAGTSGGPTPYEQYF.

The genes are TRBV9 and TRBJ2-7; unclear D gene. The DNA end is more similar to TRBJ2-5, so the J call may be wrong. From germline, CDR1 is SGDLS and CDR2 YYNGEE. This CDR3 region has 13 residues. The DNA of the CDR3 is TGTGCCAGCAGCGTATCCGAGCAAGAGACCCAGTACTTC. It yields the protein CASSVSEQETQYF.

This clonotype has only a few counts. The gene calls are TRBV7-2 and TRBJ1-2; D perhaps matches TRBD1 (6 bases). CDR3 length equals 15 residues. Germline assignment: CDR1 SGHTA and CDR2 FQGNSA. V was cut by 0 bases and J by 4 bases, with 12 bases left in between. In DNA form, the CDR3 reads TGTGCCAGCAGCTTAGCGGCAGGGGACCTCTATGGCTACACCTTC. This codes for CASSLAAGDLYGYTF.

Notes on this clonotype: A much larger clone differs by one base, so this may be a read error. The V and J genes are TRBV11-2 and TRBJ2-5; D remains unclear. The CDR3 contains 13 residues. The V gene's germline CDR1 is SGHAT and CDR2 FQNNGV. Written as DNA, the CDR3 is TGTGCCAGCAGCTTAGATCGCGCAGAGACCCGGTACTTC. Its translation: CASSLDRAETRYF.

The chain uses TRBV6-6 and TRBJ1-2, with 8 bases lining up with TRBD1. CDR3 length equals 13 residues. Trimming cost V 6 bases and J 8 bases; bases outside gene matches: 8. Looked up from germline, CDR1 is MNHNY and CDR2 is SVGAGI (reference sequence). For the CDR3, the DNA is TGTGCCAGCAGGGGACAGGTTCAGGGGGGCTACACCTTC. Translation: CASRGQVQGGYTF.

The chain uses TRBV12-3 or TRBV12-4 and TRBJ2-7; no clear D gene. The J call may be mistaken, given a closer DNA end match to TRBJ2-5. The CDR3 runs to 12 residues. In DNA, the CDR3 is TGTGCCAGCAGTCAAACGTTGGAGACCCAGTACTTC. Amino acids: CASSQTLETQYF.

This clonotype was observed a few times. The rearrangement uses TRBV29-1 and TRBJ1-2; 8 bases match TRBD1. Germline loops: CDR1 SQVTM, CDR2 ANQGSEA. V was clipped by 2 bases and J by 7 bases; unmatched bases: 0. The CDR3 loop spans 11 amino acids. CDR3 coding DNA: TGCAGCGTTGAAACAGGGGGTGGCTACACCTTC. Protein product: CSVETGGGYTF.

The sample holds one count of this clonotype. The rearrangement links TRBV24-1 to TRBJ2-1; 7 positions agree with TRBD1. This CDR3 contains 11 residues. The germline gives CDR1 KGHDR, CDR2 SFDVKD. V shed 4 bases, J shed 12 bases, and the junction held 2 bases outside the gene matches. CDR3 loop: CATSDDRAQFF. The CDR3 DNA follows: TGTGCCACCAGTGACGACAGGGCGCAGTTCTTC.

The V and J genes are TRBV15 and TRBJ2-6; TRBD1 might be the D (5 bases). The CDR3 sequence is 15 residues long. V lost 7 bases and J lost 0, with 10 bases in between. Germline V CDR1 and CDR2: LNHNV, YYDKDF (reference sequence). The CDR3 sequence is CATNMTDSGANVLTF. As DNA, the CDR3 is TGTGCCACCAACATGACAGACTCTGGGGCCAACGTCCTGACTTTC.

The DNA for the CDR3 is TGCAGTGCTACCGTAGCGGGGGGGCGCACAGATACGCAGTATTTT. As protein: CSATVAGGRTDTQYF. The chain recombines TRBV20-1 with TRBJ2-3; 11 positions agree with TRBD2. The CDR3 has 15 amino acids. V lost 4 bases to trimming and J lost 1 base; unmatched junction nucleotides: 4. Germline lookup yields CDR1 DFQATT and CDR2 SNEGSKA (reference sequence).

At least ten counts were recorded for this clonotype. The gene calls are TRBV12-3 or TRBV12-4 and TRBJ2-5, with unresolved D. This CDR3 has 14 residues. Deletions cut 4 bases from V and 2 bases from J, with 11 bases between. CDR3 sequence reads: CASSSRINQETQYF. The CDR3 DNA is TGTGCCAGCAGTTCCCGGATCAATCAAGAGACCCAGTACTTC.

This chain uses TRBV19 with TRBJ2-4; 12 nucleotides align to TRBD2. CDR1 and CDR2 (germline): LNHDA, SQIVND (reference sequence). This CDR3 contains 16 residues. J gave up 5 bases and V 5 bases, and 7 bases lay outside the gene matches. CDR3 coding DNA: TGTGCCAGTAGTCCACTAGCGGGGGGCGGCCAAAACATTCAGTACTTC. Protein: CASSPLAGGGQNIQYF.

The CDR3 region is CASSFGTVNEKLFF. The CDR3 DNA reads TGTGCCAGCAGCTTCGGGACAGTTAATGAAAAACTGTTTTTT. The gene calls are TRBV7-2 and TRBJ1-4, with 7 bases matching TRBD1. V shed 3 bases, J shed 4 bases, and the junction held 2 bases outside the gene matches. Germline CDR1 reads SGHTA; CDR2 reads FQGNSA. The CDR3 has 14 residues.

This chain uses TRBV2 with TRBJ1-2; possibly TRBD1 for D (5 bases). The CDR3 is made up of 14 amino acids. CDR1 and CDR2 from the germline V gene are SNHLY and FYNNEI. Trimming removed 7 bases from V and 8 bases from J, with 20 bases in between. CDR3 loop: CASTREGKGRGYTF. The CDR3 DNA reads as TGTGCCAGCACCCGAGAGGGGAAAGGGAGGGGCTACACCTTC.

The CDR3 protein is CSAREAGQGGQPQHF. The CDR3 DNA follows: TGCAGTGCTAGAGAGGCCGGGCAGGGTGGCCAGCCCCAGCATTTT. The chain carries TRBV20-1 and TRBJ1-5, with D possibly being TRBD1 (5 bases). V lost 0 bases and J 7 bases, leaving 16 bases between the germline ends. Germline V gives CDR1 DFQATT, CDR2 SNEGSKA (reference sequence). The CDR3 totals 15 residues.

This clonotype was detected only a few times. The V and J genes are TRBV12-3 or TRBV12-4 and TRBJ2-7, with unresolved D. V was pared by 3 bases and J by 6 bases, with 9 bases between. This CDR3 comprises 12 residues. The CDR3 loop is CASSFGPGEQYF. The CDR3, as DNA: TGTGCCAGCAGTTTCGGTCCGGGCGAGCAGTACTTC.

The chain uses TRBV12-3 or TRBV12-4 and TRBJ2-5; D unresolved. This CDR3 region has 10 residues. Trimming left V 6 bases short and J 11 bases short, with 10 bases between. This chain's CDR3 is CASSPDVQYF. The CDR3 nucleotides are TGTGCCAGCAGCCCGGACGTGCAGTACTTC.

The chain links TRBV3-1 to TRBJ2-1; 8 nucleotides agree with TRBD2. Germline assignment: CDR1 LGHDT and CDR2 YNNKEL (reference sequence). The CDR3 totals 14 residues. With 3 bases clipped from V and 8 bases from J, the junction kept 6 bases outside the gene matches. This chain's CDR3 is CASSQTGGWDEQFF. For the CDR3, the DNA is TGTGCCAGCAGCCAGACGGGGGGGTGGGATGAGCAGTTCTTC.

The V call is TRBV9, the J call TRBJ2-6; D gene ambiguous. V dropped 0 bases and J dropped 4 bases, with 14 bases sitting between them. Germline V CDR1 and CDR2: SGDLS, YYNGEE. The CDR3 has 17 amino acids. For the CDR3, the DNA is TGTGCCAGCAGCGTAGCTTTGGTTGGTCAGGGGGCCAACGTCCTGACTTTC. Protein product: CASSVALVGQGANVLTF.

The genes are TRBV27 and TRBJ2-1, with 8 bases matching TRBD2. Germline V gives CDR1 MNHEY, CDR2 SMNVEV (reference sequence). Trimming removed 5 bases from V and 12 bases from J; junction bases left unmatched: 6. There are 12 residues in the CDR3. The CDR3 DNA follows: TGTGCCAGCAGTCCAAACAGCGGGGGGCAGTTCTTC. Translating it yields CASSPNSGGQFF.

In the case of this clonotype: A much larger clonotype is one base distant, so this may be a read error. V and J are TRBV9 and TRBJ2-7, with D unclear. The CDR3 covers 13 residues. Germline V lookup: CDR1 SGDLS, CDR2 YYNGEE. V lost 0 bases and J lost 7, with 11 bases in between. CDR3 nucleotides: TGTGCCAGCAGCGTAGGAACCGTCGATGAGCAGTACTTC. It is translated as CASSVGTVDEQYF.

This clonotype has a handful of counts. The rearrangement links TRBV20-1 to TRBJ2-1, with a possible D match to TRBD1 (6 bases). V shed 6 bases and J shed 0 bases, with 21 bases lying between them. Per germline, CDR1 DFQATT and CDR2 SNEGSKA (reference sequence). This CDR3 spans 17 amino acids. The CDR3 spells CSARTPIGGSSYNEQFF. In DNA, the CDR3 is TGCAGTGCCAGGACACCTATTGGGGGCAGCTCCTACAATGAGCAGTTCTTC.

The V gene is TRBV21-1, the J gene TRBJ1-2; the table's D gene call, TRBD1, was not cross checked with the DNA. TRBV21-1 is given as a pseudogene. CDR3 length: 14 residues. This chain's CDR3 is CASSTRTGKDGYTF. The CDR3, as DNA: TGTGCCAGCAGCACCCGGACAGGGAAGGATGGCTACACCTTC.

The V and J genes are TRBV5-1 and TRBJ2-1; perhaps TRBD1 as D (7 bases). Deletions cut 3 bases from V and 11 bases from J, with 18 bases between. This CDR3 spans 14 amino acids. Germline V CDR1 and CDR2: SGHRS, YFSETQ. CDR3 DNA sequence: TGCGCCAGCAGCTACATCCAGGGGGGACAACAGCAGTTCTTC. It is translated as CASSYIQGGQQQFF.

This clonotype was counted a few times. The CDR3 loop reads CSAPGQGDTEAFF. DNA for the CDR3: TGCAGCGCCCCAGGACAGGGCGACACTGAAGCTTTCTTT. This chain connects TRBV29-1 to TRBJ1-1, with TRBD1 matching 8 bases. This CDR3 has 13 residues. Germline V gene lookup returns CDR1 SQVTM and CDR2 ANQGSEA. V dropped 7 bases and J dropped 3; count of bases not matched to a gene: 7.

This chain uses TRBV3-1 with TRBJ2-5; unclear D gene. Trimming took 1 base from V and 7 from J, leaving 10 bases between them. The CDR3 runs 13 residues. Germline lookup yields CDR1 LGHDT and CDR2 YNNKEL (reference sequence). Written as DNA, the CDR3 is TGTGCCAGCAGCCAAGCGTCGTCTGGGACCCAGTACTTC. Protein sequence: CASSQASSGTQYF.

J is TRBJ2-7 and V is TRBV14, with D maybe TRBD2 (5 bases). V gave up 0 bases and J gave up 2 bases, with 11 bases separating them. This CDR3 has 15 amino acids. Germline CDR1 and CDR2: SGHDN and FVKESK. In DNA, the CDR3 is TGTGCCAGCAGCCAAGAGAGACTAAGCCCCTACGAGCAGTACTTC. It is translated as CASSQERLSPYEQYF.

The chain combines TRBV21-1 with TRBJ2-7; the D call of TRBD1 is as the table states it, not checked on the DNA. The J call may be incorrect, as the DNA end agrees better with TRBJ2-5. TRBV21-1 is marked as a pseudogene. This CDR3 has 17 amino acids. The DNA for the CDR3 is TGTGCCAGCAGCACTCGATGGGACGGGGGGGCTAAAGAGACCCAGTACTTC. Residues: CASSTRWDGGAKETQYF.